One and the same sample provided the 2 T cell receptor beta chains below, sequenced in a study of cytomegalovirus exposure and HLA in healthy donors. Use of 60 Vbeta and 13 Jbeta primers characterized the PCR. Sequencing was performed with immunoSEQ multiplex PCR; in TCRdb, only in-frame clones are kept and a portion is missing. In all, the sample yields about 110,000 clones. Sample: PBMCs. Every receptor here comes from a man aged 30 to 45 in good health and CMV-seronegative.

The rearrangement links TRBV7-2 to TRBJ2-7; D is unclear. The V gene's germline CDR1 is SGHTA and CDR2 FQGNSA. This CDR3 region has 13 residues. V was pared by 0 bases and J by 5 bases, with 8 bases between. CDR3 nucleotides: TGTGCCAGCAGCTTAGCGCGAGTCAACGAGCAGTACTTC. Translated, it gives CASSLARVNEQYF.

This sequence joins TRBV6-5 and TRBJ2-1; the match to TRBD2 covers 11 bases. The CDR3 spans 16 residues. The V gene's germline CDR1 is MNHEY and CDR2 SVGAGI. The J segment lost 5 bases and the V segment lost 4 bases, leaving 7 bases of the junction unmatched. The CDR3 nucleotides read TGTGCCAGCAGTTCCCGGACTAGCGGGCGCCACAATGAGCAGTTCTTC. Translating gives CASSSRTSGRHNEQFF.